A single T cell receptor beta chain is shown here with its context. The source of the sample is a study of blood T cell repertoires in COVID-19. At the level of the study: Sites in the United States, Italy and Spain provided acute and convalescent COVID-19 samples.

Individuals aged roughly 18 to 90 years were recruited from 20 to 25 US areas. Cohort allocation depended upon clinical history that participants reported. All recovered Cohort 3 donors got two negative PCRs, got clearance, or saw symptom resolution. Libraries were prepared by immunoSEQ multiplex PCR; TCRdb keeps only in-frame clonotypes and omits some of them. Altogether fewer than 250,000 clones are present, about 90% being singletons, with the ten largest covering approximately 11%. Sequenced: PBMCs or T cells enriched from blood (not recorded which). The receptor was derived from a man aged 30 to 45 who had recovered from COVID-19.

In DNA, the CDR3 is TGTGCCAGCAGCAGGGGCGGGAGATTACAAGAGACCCAGTACTTC. Residues: CASSRGGRLQETQYF. The chain combines TRBV28 with TRBJ2-5, with D tentatively TRBD2 (7 bases). There are 15 residues in the CDR3. Trimming cost V 6 bases and J 2 bases, with 16 bases left between them. Germline V gene lookup returns CDR1 MDHEN and CDR2 SYDVKM.